The present T cell receptor (beta chain) was sequenced within a study of blood T cells in healthy people across ages. Overall study findings and caveats: With age, beta diversity per million T cells declined roughly linearly, significantly by about 37.

Together with a sample-barcoded 5' primer, a J-beta primer mix was included in a second PCR lasting about 7 to 11 cycles. TCRdb fed the 5' RACE reads into MiXCR, producing one record per CDR3 protein. The sample has roughly 2 million distinct CDR3 sequences, 49% seen once. This CDR3 has 14 amino acids. The germline V gene has CDR1 SGHAT and CDR2 FQDESV (reference sequence). V was clipped by 4 bases and J by 7 bases; unmatched bases: 8. Points on this clonotype: Antigen: not known.

This chain uses TRBV11-1 with TRBJ2-5; 8 bases map to TRBD2. The TCR was taken from a woman aged 40-49 years in good health. Sequenced: blood. CDR3 in amino acids: CASSSSGGFGTQYF. In nucleotides, the CDR3 is TGTGCCAGCAGCTCCAGCGGGGGATTTGGGACCCAGTACTTC. The full variable domain, with the rest looked up from reference TRBV11-1 and TRBJ2-5, is EAEVAQSPRYKITEKSQAVAFWCDPISGHATLYWYRQILGQGPELLVQFQDESVVDDSQLPKDRFSAERLKGVDSTLKIQPAELGDSAMYLCASSSSGGFGTQYFGPGTRLLVL.